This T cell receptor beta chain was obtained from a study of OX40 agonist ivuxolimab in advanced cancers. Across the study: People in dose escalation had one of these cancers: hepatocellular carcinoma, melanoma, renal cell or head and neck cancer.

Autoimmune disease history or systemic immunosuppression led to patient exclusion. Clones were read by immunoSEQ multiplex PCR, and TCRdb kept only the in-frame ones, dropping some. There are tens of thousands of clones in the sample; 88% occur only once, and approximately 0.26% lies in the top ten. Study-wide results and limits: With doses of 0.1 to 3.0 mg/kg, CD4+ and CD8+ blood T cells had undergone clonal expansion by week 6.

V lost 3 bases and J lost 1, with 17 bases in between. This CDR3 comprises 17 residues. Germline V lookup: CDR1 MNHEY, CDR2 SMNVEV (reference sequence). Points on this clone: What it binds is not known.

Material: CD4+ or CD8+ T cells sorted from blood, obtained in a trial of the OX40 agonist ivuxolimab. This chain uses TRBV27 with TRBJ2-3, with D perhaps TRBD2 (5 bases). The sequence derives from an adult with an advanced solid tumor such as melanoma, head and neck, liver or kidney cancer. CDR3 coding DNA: TGTGCCAGCAGTTTGACCCAGCCCTTGGAGGGCACAGATACGCAGTATTTT. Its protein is CASSLTQPLEGTDTQYF.